Listed below are T cell receptor beta chains from one sample, sequenced in a study of blood T cell repertoires in COVID-19. Sequencing was performed with immunoSEQ multiplex PCR; in TCRdb, only in-frame clones are kept and a portion is missing. The sample includes a few hundred thousand clones, 88% of them seen just once. The sample consisted of PBMCs or T cells enriched from blood (not recorded which). These receptors were obtained from a woman younger than 45 who had recovered from COVID-19. CDR3s include the opening cysteine and the closing phenylalanine or tryptophan. The D gene is left open where the match is weak. Expanded clones get a size class; other rows say once, few or many, or leave the size out.

clone size,J gene,D gene,V gene,CDR3 protein,CDR3 DNA
once,TRBJ1-5,.,TRBV27,CASSLGGRPSNQPQHF,TGTGCCAGCAGTTTGGGGGGACGGCCTAGCAATCAGCCCCAGCATTTT
.,TRBJ2-1,TRBD1,TRBV18,CASSPQVRTGSNNEQFF,TGTGCCAGCTCACCCCAGGTTAGGACAGGGAGCAACAATGAGCAGTTCTTC
.,TRBJ1-5,.,TRBV19,CASSFTGFDVQPQHF,TGTGCCAGTAGTTTCACAGGGTTCGACGTTCAGCCCCAGCATTTT
.,TRBJ2-7,.,TRBV28,CASSLWGREQYF,TGTGCCAGCAGTTTATGGGGGAGGGAGCAGTACTTC
.,TRBJ2-2,.,TRBV7-9,CASSSRQASGTGELFF,TGTGCCAGCAGCTCCCGACAGGCCTCGGGGACCGGGGAGCTGTTTTTT
.,TRBJ2-1,.,TRBV5-4,CASSFRSSYNEQFF,TGTGCCAGCAGCTTCCGGAGCTCCTACAATGAGCAGTTCTTC
.,TRBJ1-2,TRBD1,TRBV5-1,CASSVGTANYGYTF,TGCGCCAGCAGCGTTGGGACAGCTAACTATGGCTACACCTTC
.,TRBJ1-1,TRBD1,TRBV9,CASSGRTGLGDTEAFF,TGTGCCAGCAGCGGGAGGACAGGGCTTGGTGACACTGAAGCTTTCTTT
few,TRBJ1-5,.,TRBV2,CASSDVGQLTPFF,TGTGCCAGCAGCGACGTCGGACAGCTGACTCCTTTTTTT
few,TRBJ1-1,.,TRBV7-9,CASSLMTGNTEAFF,TGTGCCAGCAGTCTCATGACGGGAAACACTGAAGCTTTCTTT
.,TRBJ1-2,TRBD1,TRBV7-9,CASSGPGGVGGYTF,TGTGCCAGCAGCGGCCCAGGGGGTGTGGGCGGCTACACCTTC
.,TRBJ1-2,.,TRBV2,CASLSRQGGYTF,TGTGCCAGCCTCTCGCGCCAGGGGGGCTACACCTTC
.,TRBJ2-3,.,TRBV9,CASSPIGASTDTQYF,TGTGCCAGCAGCCCTATTGGGGCTAGCACAGATACGCAGTATTTT
.,TRBJ2-3,.,TRBV18,CASSYTGGRGDTQYF,TGTGCCAGCTCGTACACAGGTGGCAGGGGAGATACGCAGTATTTT
.,TRBJ2-6,.,TRBV19,CASSEQLSLSGANVLTF,TGTGCCAGTAGTGAACAGCTCTCTCTCTCTGGGGCCAACGTCCTGACTTTC
.,TRBJ2-7,.,TRBV4-2,CASSHPEGASYEQYF,TGTGCCAGCAGCCACCCGGAGGGAGCCTCCTACGAGCAGTACTTC
.,TRBJ2-6,.,TRBV12-3/TRBV12-4,CASSPSGANVLTF,TGTGCCAGCAGCCCATCTGGGGCCAACGTCCTGACTTTC
few,TRBJ1-5,.,TRBV6-1,CASSEAGGDQPQHF,TGTGCCAGCAGTGAAGCAGGCGGGGATCAGCCCCAGCATTTT
.,TRBJ1-4,.,TRBV7-9,CASSLDGSNEKLFF,TGTGCCAGCAGCTTAGACGGGAGTAATGAAAAACTGTTTTTT
.,TRBJ2-1,.,TRBV6-5,CASTSTVSSYNEQFF,TGTGCCAGCACCAGTACAGTGAGCTCCTACAATGAGCAGTTCTTC
.,TRBJ2-3,TRBD1,TRBV6-5,CASSRQGAVDTQYF,TGTGCCAGCAGTCGACAGGGGGCTGTGGATACGCAGTATTTT
once,TRBJ1-5,.,TRBV19,CASSRTPSGPRGYSNQPQHF,TGTGCCAGTAGTAGGACTCCGAGCGGGCCGCGGGGTTATAGCAATCAGCCCCAGCATTTT
.,TRBJ1-4,.,TRBV4-3,CASSQAWRGEDEKLFF,TGCGCCAGCAGCCAAGCGTGGCGGGGGGAGGATGAAAAACTGTTTTTT
.,TRBJ1-6,.,TRBV7-2,CASSVRGRENSPLHF,TGTGCCAGCAGCGTACGCGGCAGGGAAAATTCACCCCTCCACTTT
.,TRBJ2-7,.,TRBV7-9,CASSGRGRNSEQYF,TGTGCCAGCAGCGGCAGGGGCCGGAATTCCGAGCAGTACTTC
.,TRBJ2-1,TRBD1,TRBV6-6,CASSTDRQGPQFF,TGTGCCAGCAGTACTGACCGACAGGGCCCGCAGTTCTTC
.,TRBJ1-5,TRBD1,TRBV28,CASSRPWTGDQPQHF,TGTGCCAGCAGCCGACCCTGGACAGGGGACCAGCCCCAGCATTTT
.,TRBJ1-1,.,TRBV7-9,CASRLAGSDTEAFF,TGTGCCAGCAGACTCGCGGGGTCGGACACTGAAGCTTTCTTT
.,TRBJ1-5,.,TRBV27,CASRSSGGSNQPQHF,TGTGCCAGCAGATCTTCCGGAGGCAGCAATCAGCCCCAGCATTTT
.,TRBJ1-1,TRBD1,TRBV7-9,CASSLYGTVNTEAFF,TGTGCCAGCAGCTTATACGGGACAGTCAACACTGAAGCTTTCTTT
.,TRBJ2-6,.,TRBV3-1/TRBV3-2,CASSQTGSGANVLTF,TGTGCCAGCAGCCAAACAGGGTCCGGGGCCAACGTCCTGACTTTC
.,TRBJ1-1,TRBD1,TRBV19,CASNRRGQGSTEAFF,TGTGCCAGTAATCGGAGGGGACAGGGGTCCACTGAAGCTTTCTTT
.,TRBJ2-7,.,TRBV21-1,CAAVQGSEQYF,TGTGCCGCCGTACAGGGATCCGAGCAGTACTTC
.,TRBJ1-6,.,TRBV28,CASSLGGRGPLHF,TGTGCCAGCAGTTTAGGGGGTCGGGGGCCCCTCCACTTT
.,TRBJ1-5,TRBD1,TRBV6-2/TRBV6-3,CASSYQTGGSRSNQPQHF,TGTGCCAGCAGTTACCAAACAGGGGGGTCGAGAAGCAATCAGCCCCAGCATTTT
.,TRBJ2-3,.,TRBV5-1,CASRKDSRSTDTQYF,TGCGCCAGCAGAAAGGACAGCCGTAGCACAGATACGCAGTATTTT
.,TRBJ2-7,.,TRBV11-2,CASSLRGGAVTYEQYF,TGTGCCAGCAGCTTAAGAGGAGGAGCGGTTACCTACGAGCAGTACTTC
.,TRBJ1-1,TRBD1,TRBV4-3,CASSQDRRGQAFF,TGCGCCAGCAGCCAAGATAGAAGGGGGCAAGCTTTCTTT
once,TRBJ1-6,.,TRBV7-2,CASSSGQLSPLHF,TGTGCCAGCAGCTCCGGACAGTTGTCACCCCTCCACTTT
.,TRBJ1-2,.,TRBV29-1,CSVGETGTYGYTF,TGCAGCGTGGGGGAAACAGGGACCTATGGCTACACCTTC
.,TRBJ2-7,.,TRBV9,CASSVGEGGPPHYEQYF,TGTGCCAGCAGCGTCGGGGAGGGGGGGCCGCCCCACTACGAGCAGTACTTC
.,TRBJ2-5,TRBD2,TRBV27,CASSRGTSGSKETQYF,TGTGCCAGCAGTCGAGGGACTAGCGGGAGTAAGGAGACCCAGTACTTC
.,TRBJ2-1,.,TRBV7-9,CASSLAGPFNEQFF,TGTGCCAGCAGCTTGGCGGGTCCTTTCAATGAGCAGTTCTTC
once,TRBJ2-3,TRBD1,TRBV7-3,CASSSDGTGGTDTQYF,TGTGCCAGCAGCTCAGACGGGACAGGGGGGACAGATACGCAGTATTTT
.,TRBJ1-2,.,TRBV10-3,CAISPLQGSYGYTF,TGTGCCATCAGTCCACTACAGGGTTCCTATGGCTACACCTTC
.,TRBJ2-5,.,TRBV4-3,CASSQDQSTGGETQYF,TGCGCCAGCAGCCAAGATCAATCGACAGGCGGAGAGACCCAGTACTTC
.,TRBJ1-1,TRBD1,TRBV28,CATVVGQAMNTEAFF,TGTGCCACCGTAGTAGGACAGGCTATGAACACTGAAGCTTTCTTT
.,TRBJ1-4,.,TRBV7-8,CASSLTVTNEKLFF,TGTGCCAGCAGCTTAACAGTTACTAATGAAAAACTGTTTTTT
.,TRBJ1-3,TRBD1,TRBV28,CASSPPGTEGNTIYF,TGTGCCAGCAGTCCCCCCGGGACAGAAGGAAACACCATATATTTT
.,TRBJ2-1,.,TRBV7-9,CASSLAGGLEQFF,TGTGCCAGCAGCTTAGCGGGGGGACTGGAGCAGTTCTTC
.,TRBJ2-5,TRBD2,TRBV27,CASSLLAGGLRETQYF,TGTGCCAGCAGTTTACTAGCGGGGGGGCTTAGAGAGACCCAGTACTTC
few,TRBJ1-4,.,TRBV18,CASSPGASTEKLFF,TGTGCCAGCTCACCAGGGGCGTCAACTGAAAAACTGTTTTTT